This TCR beta chain is drawn from a study of Graves' ophthalmopathy and Graves' hyperthyroidism. About the research overall: Stable hyperthyroidism meant no progression to ophthalmopathy within 18 months of follow-up.

Transcripts of RNA were the source for amplifying TCR beta CDR3 regions. Second-round multiplex PCR came after first-round RT-PCR with HTBI primers. TCRdb processed the multiplex PCR reads anew with MiXCR; each CDR3 protein has one entry. The table shows about 1.1 million distinct CDR3 sequences, with about two fifths occurring only once. Notes on this clonotype: Germline is not matched at one junction end, which may reflect a read error.

This CDR3 contains 16 residues. CDR1 and CDR2 from the germline V gene are SGHVS and FNYEAQ. The genes are TRBV7-6 and TRBJ1-5, with D perhaps TRBD1 (5 bases). This TCR derives from an adult man with Graves' hyperthyroidism. Material for sequencing was peripheral blood or thyroid tissue (not recorded which). Written as DNA, the CDR3 is TGTGCCAGCAACTTAACCGGACAATTCCTTGGTCAGCCCCAGCATTTT. This translates into CASNLTGQFLGQPQHF. Full variable domain (outside the CDR3, taken from reference TRBV7-6 and TRBJ1-5): GAGVSQSPRYKVTKRGQDVALRCDPISGHVSLYWYRQALGQGPEFLTYFNYEAQQDKSGLPNDRFSAERPEGSISTLTIQRTEQRDSAMYRCASNLTGQFLGQPQHFGDGTRLSIL.